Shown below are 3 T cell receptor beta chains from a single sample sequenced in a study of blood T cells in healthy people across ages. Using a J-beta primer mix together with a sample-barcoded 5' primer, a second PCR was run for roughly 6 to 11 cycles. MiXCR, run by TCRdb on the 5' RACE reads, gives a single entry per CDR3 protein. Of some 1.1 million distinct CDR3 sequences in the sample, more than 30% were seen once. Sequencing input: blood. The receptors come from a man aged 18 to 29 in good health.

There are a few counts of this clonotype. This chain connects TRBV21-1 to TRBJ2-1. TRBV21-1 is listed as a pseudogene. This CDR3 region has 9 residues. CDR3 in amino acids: CAGLCGQFF. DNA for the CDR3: TGTGCCGGTCTTTGTGGGCAGTTCTTC.

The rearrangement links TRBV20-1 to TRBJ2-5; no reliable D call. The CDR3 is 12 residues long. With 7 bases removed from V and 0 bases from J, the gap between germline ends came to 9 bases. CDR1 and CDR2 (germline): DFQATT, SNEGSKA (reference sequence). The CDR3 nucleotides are TGCAGTGGCCGGCCGTACCAAGAGACCCAGTACTTC. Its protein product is CSGRPYQETQYF.

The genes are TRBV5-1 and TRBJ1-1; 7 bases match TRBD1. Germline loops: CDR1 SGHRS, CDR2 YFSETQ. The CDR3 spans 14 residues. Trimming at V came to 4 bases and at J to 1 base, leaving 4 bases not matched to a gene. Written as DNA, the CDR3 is TGCGCCAGCAGCGTGGACAGGCGGAACACTGAAGCTTTCTTT. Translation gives CASSVDRRNTEAFF.